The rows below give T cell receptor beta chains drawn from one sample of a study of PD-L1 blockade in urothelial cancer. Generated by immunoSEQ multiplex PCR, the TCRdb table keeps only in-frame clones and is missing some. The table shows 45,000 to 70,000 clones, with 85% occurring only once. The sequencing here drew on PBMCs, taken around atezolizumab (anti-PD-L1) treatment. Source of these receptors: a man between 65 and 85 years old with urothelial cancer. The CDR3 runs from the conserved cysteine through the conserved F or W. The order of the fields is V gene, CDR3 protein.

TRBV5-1 CASSAENIGELFF
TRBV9 CASSPSFTGELFF
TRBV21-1 CASSKPPGQGSYEQYF
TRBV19 CASRRVSRNTEAFF
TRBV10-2 CASSDGQGVSGYTF
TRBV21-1 CASSNRESGETQYF
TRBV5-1 CASSRGTGGEYEQYF
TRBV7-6 CASSRALAGNTIYF
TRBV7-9 CASSPRGGRSGNTIYF
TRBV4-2 CASSQEALAGGSYNEQFF
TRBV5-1 CASSYQGESDEQYF
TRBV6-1 CASSEGGRQPQHF
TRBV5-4 CASSTDSPQETQYF
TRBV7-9 CASSSPRGNEQFF
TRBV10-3 CAISERGDRSASYEQYF
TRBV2 CASSEPPGFTDTQYF
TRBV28 CASSSQGLNYGYTF
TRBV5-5 CASSPGTSIGGEQFF
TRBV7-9 CASSPTVGGNTIYF
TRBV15 CATSRDLSTEAFF
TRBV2 CASSMAGGNQPQHF
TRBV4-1 CASSQVGSYEQYF
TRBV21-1 CASSKGRGKTEAFF
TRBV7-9 CASSPAGQANYGYTF
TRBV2 CASSSDRGNYGYTF
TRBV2 CASNTRGSGANVLTF
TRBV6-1 CASSEKIGQGNTEAFF
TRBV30 CAWSERGNNEQFF
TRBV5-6 CASSFTGGGRETQYF
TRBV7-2 CASSLAFRDEQFF
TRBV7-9 CASRPGADNTIYF
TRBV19 CASSIGGRAKYGYTF
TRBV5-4 CASSPTIMNSPSATQYF
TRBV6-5 CASSLYGEQFF
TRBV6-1 CASSNGQARANVLTF
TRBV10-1 CASNRQDSVNTGELFF
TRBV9 CASSVAGGIQETQYF
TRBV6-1 CASSSQGIGEKLFF
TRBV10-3 CATGQGVYEQYF
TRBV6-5 CASSFMEGTDTQYF
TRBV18 CASSPDLVVAGQETQYF
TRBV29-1 CSAAGALDTEAFF
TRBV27 CASSPGYGIPTEAFF
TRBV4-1 CASSRSGRETYNEQFF
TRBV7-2 CASSLSGSYEQYF